One TCR beta chain is described in this entry. Its antigen is as yet unknown. Data came from immunoSEQ multiplex PCR; TCRdb stores just in-frame clones and leaves some out. In the table there are about 32,000 clones, around nine tenths of which are singletons. The V and J ends lost 6 bases and 6 bases, in that order; junction bases with no gene match: 6. This CDR3 contains 14 residues. The V gene's germline CDR1 is SGHRS and CDR2 YFSETQ. This entry belongs to a study of PD-1 blockade in classical Hodgkin lymphoma. The study's findings and limits: CD4+ TCR diversity climbed significantly by C4D1, unlike CD8+ TCR diversity.

Time point in this sample: cycle 4 day 1 (C4D1), after 6 weeks of nivolumab. Each patient's relapse followed autologous stem cell transplantation, and brentuximab vedotin exposure varied. CD4+ T cells were purified from thawed PBMCs by magnetic negative selection. The V gene is TRBV5-1, the J gene TRBJ1-2; 12 bases align to TRBD1. This clonotype was sampled from a human donor with classical Hodgkin lymphoma. Here the sequenced sample was CD4+ T cells from blood, taken before the fourth cycle of nivolumab. The CDR3 coding sequence is TGCGCCAGCAATCGTGGGACAGGGGGCCATGGCTACACCTTC. Protein: CASNRGTGGHGYTF.